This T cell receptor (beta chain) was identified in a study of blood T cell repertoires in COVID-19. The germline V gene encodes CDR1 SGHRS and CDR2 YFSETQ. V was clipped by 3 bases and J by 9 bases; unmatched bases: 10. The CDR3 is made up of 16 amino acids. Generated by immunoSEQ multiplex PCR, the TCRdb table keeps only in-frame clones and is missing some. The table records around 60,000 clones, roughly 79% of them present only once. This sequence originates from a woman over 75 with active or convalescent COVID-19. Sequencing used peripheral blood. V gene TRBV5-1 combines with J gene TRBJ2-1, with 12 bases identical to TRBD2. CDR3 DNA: TGCGCCAGCAGCTCAGCTAGCGGGGGGGCCGAGGGTGAGCAGTTCTTC. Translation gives CASSSASGGAEGEQFF.